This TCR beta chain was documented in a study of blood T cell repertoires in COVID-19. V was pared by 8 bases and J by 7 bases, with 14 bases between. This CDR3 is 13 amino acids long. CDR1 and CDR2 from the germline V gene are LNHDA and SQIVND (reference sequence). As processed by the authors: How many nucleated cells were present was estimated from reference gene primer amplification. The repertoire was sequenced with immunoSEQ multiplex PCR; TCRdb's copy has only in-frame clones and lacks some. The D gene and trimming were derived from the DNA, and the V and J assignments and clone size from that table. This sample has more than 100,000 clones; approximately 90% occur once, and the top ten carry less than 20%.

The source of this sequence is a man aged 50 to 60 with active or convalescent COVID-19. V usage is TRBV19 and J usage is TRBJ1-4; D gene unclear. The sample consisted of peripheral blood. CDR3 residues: CASRDPAGEKLFF. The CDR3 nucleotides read TGTGCCAGTCGAGACCCCGCGGGTGAAAAACTGTTTTTT.